Following are 10 T cell receptor beta chains from one sample sequenced in a study of blood T cell repertoires in COVID-19. Clones were sequenced by immunoSEQ multiplex PCR, and TCRdb holds only the in-frame ones, with some missing. The sample lists 150,000 or so clones, under 90% occurring once. Sequenced input: peripheral blood. These receptors came from a human donor in a cohort sampled during active COVID-19.

This clone was counted only a few times. The V call is TRBV7-8, the J call TRBJ2-2, with D perhaps matching TRBD2 (6 bases). The V and J ends lost 1 base and 6 bases respectively, with 12 bases between them. The germline CDR1 and CDR2 sequences are SGHVS and FQNEAQ. The CDR3 is 15 amino acids. CDR3 residues: CASSLGTEGAGELFF. In DNA, the CDR3 is TGTGCCAGCAGCTTAGGGACGGAGGGTGCCGGGGAGCTGTTTTTT.

The chain links TRBV6-5 to TRBJ1-5; possible D gene TRBD1, 5 bases. Germline loops: CDR1 MNHEY, CDR2 SVGAGI. The CDR3 runs to 14 residues. Between the trimmed V and J ends, which lost 0 bases and 6 bases, there was a span of 9 bases. The CDR3 spells CASSYSRGSQPQHF. DNA of the CDR3: TGTGCCAGCAGTTACTCAAGGGGAAGTCAGCCCCAGCATTTT.

The chain is built from TRBV9 and TRBJ1-1; D gene ambiguous. The V gene lost 4 bases and the J gene lost 1 base, with 11 bases spanning the gap. Germline CDR1 is SGDLS and CDR2 is YYNGEE. There are 14 residues in the CDR3. As DNA, the CDR3 is TGTGCCAGCAGCCCTCAGGCCTGGAACACTGAAGCTTTCTTT. This encodes CASSPQAWNTEAFF. The complete variable domain, with remaining parts taken from reference TRBV9 and TRBJ1-1, reads DSGVTQTPKHLITATGQRVTLRCSPRSGDLSVYWYQQSLDQGLQFLIQYYNGEERAKGNILERFSAQQFPDLHSELNLSSLELGDSALYFCASSPQAWNTEAFFGQGTRLTVV.

This chain uses TRBV2 with TRBJ2-7, with 10 bases matching TRBD1. This CDR3 comprises 13 residues. Germline V gene sequence: CDR1 SNHLY, CDR2 FYNNEI. V trimming: 6 bases; J trimming: 4 bases; junction bases outside the gene matches: 3. CDR3 region: CASSRDRGYEQYF. CDR3 coding DNA: TGTGCCAGCAGCCGGGACAGGGGATACGAGCAGTACTTC.

In its sample, this clone was seen many times. The V call is TRBV7-9, the J call TRBJ1-6; 8 positions match TRBD1. Germline-derived CDR1 and CDR2 are SEHNR and FQNEAQ (reference sequence). This CDR3 is built from 15 residues. J lost 9 bases, V lost 6 bases, and 10 bases had no gene match. The CDR3 loop is CASSLTDRAGSPLHF. The CDR3 region has the DNA TGTGCCAGCAGTCTCACGGACAGGGCCGGTTCACCCCTCCACTTT.

CDR3 nucleotide sequence: TGCAGCGGCCAAGTAGCGGGGGGGCCGGGCACCGGGGAGCTGTTTTTT. It is translated as CSGQVAGGPGTGELFF. The chain joins TRBV29-1 to TRBJ2-2, with 11 positions matching TRBD2. Per germline, CDR1 SQVTM and CDR2 ANQGSEA. V was clipped by 7 bases and J by 4 bases; unmatched bases: 11. This CDR3 comprises 16 residues.

The V and J genes are TRBV19 and TRBJ1-5; TRBD1 matches at 10 bases. Trimming removed 1 base from V and 4 bases from J; junction bases left unmatched: 1. Per germline, CDR1 LNHDA and CDR2 SQIVND (reference sequence). The CDR3 extends over 15 amino acids. DNA for the CDR3: TGTGCCAGTAGTATAGCGGGACAGGGGAATCAGCCCCAGCATTTT. This encodes CASSIAGQGNQPQHF.

The chain carries TRBV5-1 and TRBJ1-5; D is ambiguous. This CDR3 has 14 residues. The germline V gene encodes CDR1 SGHRS and CDR2 YFSETQ. V lost 0 bases and J 2 bases, leaving 6 bases between the germline ends. CDR3 loop: CASSLELGNQPQHF. The CDR3, as DNA: TGCGCCAGCAGCTTGGAACTAGGCAATCAGCCCCAGCATTTT.

J is TRBJ1-5 and V is TRBV7-9, with no clear D. The CDR3 runs to 14 residues. The V gene lost 0 bases and the J gene lost 4 bases, with 7 bases spanning the gap. Germline V gene data show CDR1 as SEHNR and CDR2 as FQNEAQ (reference sequence). The CDR3 here is CASSLAAGNQPQHF. The CDR3 DNA reads as TGTGCCAGCAGCTTAGCCGCGGGAAATCAGCCCCAGCATTTT.

The sample holds a few counts of this clone. The chain employs TRBV6-5 and TRBJ1-6; D is perhaps TRBD1 (5 bases). Trimming shortened V by 6 bases and J by 4 bases, and 13 bases separated the two germline ends. The germline V gene has CDR1 MNHEY and CDR2 SVGAGI. There are 15 residues in the CDR3. The CDR3 nucleotides are TGTGCCAGCAGACCGCTGGACACATATAATTCACCCCTCCACTTT. This translates into CASRPLDTYNSPLHF.